This is a list of T cell receptor beta chains from one sample in a study of shared clonotypes between healthy human individuals. Profiling relied on immunoSEQ multiplex PCR, and the TCRdb table lists in-frame clones only, not all of them. The data contain a few million clones, approximately 94% of them seen just once; the ten biggest clones take up roughly 0.13%. Sequenced sample: naive CD4+ T cells sorted from blood. These receptor sequences come from a man aged 18 to 30 in good health. Both conserved end residues are part of each CDR3. Fields, in order: D gene, clone size, J gene, V gene, CDR3 DNA, CDR3 protein. The D gene is left open where the match is weak. For some rows the clone size is stated as once, few or many, or as a class when expanded; others skip it.

NA | once | TRBJ2-3 | TRBV7-9 | TGTGCCAGCAGCGTTCTTGTAGATACGCAGTATTTT | CASSVLVDTQYF
TRBD1 | once | TRBJ2-2 | TRBV5-4 | TGTGCCAGCAGCAAGGACAGGGTTGCCGGGGAGCTGTTTTTT | CASSKDRVAGELFF
NA | NA | TRBJ2-3 | TRBV18 | TGTGCCAGCTCACCCGTCCTAGAAGATACGCAGTATTTT | CASSPVLEDTQYF
TRBD1 | NA | TRBJ2-1 | TRBV5-1 | TGCGCCAGCAGCGTCGCCGGGACAGGGATCCATGAGCAGTTCTTC | CASSVAGTGIHEQFF
TRBD1 | NA | TRBJ1-4 | TRBV7-2 | TGTGCCAGCAGCTTAGGGGACAGGGGGAATGAAAAACTGTTTTTT | CASSLGDRGNEKLFF
TRBD1 | NA | TRBJ2-5 | TRBV6-5 | TGTGCCAGCAGTTACTTCTCAGGGGGCCTCGGAGAGACCCAGTACTTC | CASSYFSGGLGETQYF
NA | NA | TRBJ2-4 | TRBV18 | TGTGCCAGCTCACATGAGGCGGGCAACATTCAGTACTTC | CASSHEAGNIQYF
TRBD1 | NA | TRBJ2-6 | TRBV6-1 | TGTGCCAGCAGTTCACAGGGGATTGGGGCCAACGTCCTGACTTTC | CASSSQGIGANVLTF
TRBD1 | once | TRBJ1-1 | TRBV2 | TGTGCCAGCAGGGGCCTTACAGGGGACCGAAACACTGAAGCTTTCTTT | CASRGLTGDRNTEAFF
TRBD2 | NA | TRBJ2-2 | TRBV25-1 | TGTGCCAGCAGTTCGGGGACTAGTAAGTCCGGGGAGCTGTTTTTT | CASSSGTSKSGELFF
TRBD1 | NA | TRBJ1-2 | TRBV19 | TGTGCCAGTAAGGACAGGGGATATGGCTACACCTTC | CASKDRGYGYTF
NA | few | TRBJ1-1 | TRBV13 | TGTGCCAGCAGCTCCGGCGAAGCTTTCTTT | CASSSGEAFF
TRBD1 | NA | TRBJ2-7 | TRBV29-1 | TGCAGCGTGGGACAGGGGACCTACGAGCAGTACTTC | CSVGQGTYEQYF
TRBD1 | NA | TRBJ2-7 | TRBV7-6 | TGTGCCAGCAGCCTGTGGGACAGACCCTACGAGCAGTACTTC | CASSLWDRPYEQYF
NA | NA | TRBJ1-2 | TRBV7-9 | TGTGCCAGCAGCTTGGACGGACCCGTTGGCTACACCTTC | CASSLDGPVGYTF
NA | NA | TRBJ2-2 | TRBV2 | TGTGCCAGCGCTACCCTCGGGTTCAACACCGGGGAGCTGTTTTTT | CASATLGFNTGELFF
TRBD1 | NA | TRBJ1-2 | TRBV19 | TGTGCCAGTAGTATCGGGACAGGGAATTATGGCTACACCTTC | CASSIGTGNYGYTF
NA | NA | TRBJ1-2 | TRBV29-1 | TGCAGCGTTGCTGGTGGGGGCTATGGCTACACCTTC | CSVAGGGYGYTF
NA | NA | TRBJ2-3 | TRBV6-5 | TGTGCCAGCAGTTACGGGGGAGTGGGCACAGATACGCAGTATTTT | CASSYGGVGTDTQYF
NA | NA | TRBJ1-2 | TRBV11-2 | TGTGCCAGCAGCTTAGATACCAGGGTTGGCTACACCTTC | CASSLDTRVGYTF
NA | NA | TRBJ1-1 | TRBV6-6 | TGTGCCAGCAGCTCCGGGGTAAGGGCCACTGAAGCTTTCTTT | CASSSGVRATEAFF
NA | NA | TRBJ1-1 | TRBV10-3 | TGTGCCATCAGTGAGTCGGGGGGGTGGACGACTGAAGCTTTCTTT | CAISESGGWTTEAFF
TRBD1 | NA | TRBJ2-7 | TRBV6-5 | TGTGCCAGCAGTTACACCACCCGGACAGGGGCCTACGAGCAGTACTTC | CASSYTTRTGAYEQYF
TRBD1 | NA | TRBJ1-4 | TRBV11-2 | TGTGCCAGCAGCCCGGGGACAGGACTTAATGAAAAACTGTTTTTT | CASSPGTGLNEKLFF
NA | NA | TRBJ2-2 | TRBV6-6 | TGTGCCAGCAGTGCCCCTACGAACACCGGGGAGCTGTTTTTT | CASSAPTNTGELFF
NA | NA | TRBJ1-6 | TRBV28 | TGTGCCAGCAGTTTAGGTGCCGGAACCTCCTATAATTCACCCCTCCACTTT | CASSLGAGTSYNSPLHF
NA | NA | TRBJ2-7 | TRBV6-5 | TGTGCCAGCAGTTACTTCCCGGGAGCGTCCTACGAGCAGTACTTC | CASSYFPGASYEQYF
NA | NA | TRBJ2-5 | TRBV7-3 | TGTGCCAGCAGCTTAACCCCCTTGGAGACCCAGTACTTC | CASSLTPLETQYF
TRBD1 | NA | TRBJ2-7 | TRBV18 | TGTGCCAGCTCACCCCTGGACAGGTCGGTCCAGTACTTC | CASSPLDRSVQYF
NA | NA | TRBJ1-3 | TRBV27 | TGTGCCAGCAAACAACAGGGCTCTGGAAACACCATATATTTT | CASKQQGSGNTIYF
NA | NA | TRBJ2-3 | TRBV19 | TGTGCCAGTAGTATCGCCCCCGATACGCAGTATTTT | CASSIAPDTQYF
TRBD2 | NA | TRBJ2-1 | TRBV7-7 | TGTGCTAGCAGCTTGAGCGGGGCTCTCGCCGATGAGCAGTTCTTC | CASSLSGALADEQFF
NA | once | TRBJ2-1 | TRBV18 | TGTGCCAGCTCACCACCGACGGAATACAATGAGCAGTTCTTC | CASSPPTEYNEQFF
TRBD1 | NA | TRBJ2-3 | TRBV30 | TGTGCCTGGAGTACAGGGGGGAGTTATTCAGATACGCAGTATTTT | CAWSTGGSYSDTQYF
NA | NA | TRBJ1-3 | TRBV30 | TGTGCCTGGAGTGTACTGAGCAGGGGAAACGGAAACACCATATATTTT | CAWSVLSRGNGNTIYF
NA | NA | TRBJ2-1 | TRBV10-2 | TGCGCCAGCAGTGATCGGAACTACAATGAGCAGTTCTTC | CASSDRNYNEQFF
TRBD1 | NA | TRBJ1-1 | TRBV5-1 | TGCGCCAGCAGCTTGGTGGGGACAGGGAAAATGAACACTGAAGCTTTCTTT | CASSLVGTGKMNTEAFF
NA | NA | TRBJ2-1 | TRBV30 | TGTGCCTGGAGTGGGGACGGGAATGAGCAGTTCTTC | CAWSGDGNEQFF
TRBD1 | NA | TRBJ1-1 | TRBV5-1 | TGCGCCAGCAGGCCGGGACAGGCGAACACTGAAGCTTTCTTT | CASRPGQANTEAFF
NA | NA | TRBJ1-3 | TRBV6-1 | TGTGCCAGCAGTGACCCACGACACACCATATATTTT | CASSDPRHTIYF